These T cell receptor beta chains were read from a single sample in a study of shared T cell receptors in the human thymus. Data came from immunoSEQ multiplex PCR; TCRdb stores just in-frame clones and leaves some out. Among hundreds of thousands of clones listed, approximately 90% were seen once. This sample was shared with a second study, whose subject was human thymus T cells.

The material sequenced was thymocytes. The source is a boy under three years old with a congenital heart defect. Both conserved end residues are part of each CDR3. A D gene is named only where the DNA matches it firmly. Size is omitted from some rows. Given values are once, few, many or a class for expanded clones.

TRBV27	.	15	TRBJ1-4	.	CASSRTGHTGEKLFF	TGTGCCAGCAGCCGCACGGGACACACGGGGGAAAAACTGTTTTTT
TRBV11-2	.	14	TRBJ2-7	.	CASSLDSWFYEQYF	TGTGCCAGCAGCTTGGACAGCTGGTTTTACGAGCAGTACTTC
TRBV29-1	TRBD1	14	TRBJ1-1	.	CSVVTGGKNTEAFF	TGCAGCGTGGTAACAGGGGGCAAGAACACTGAAGCTTTCTTT
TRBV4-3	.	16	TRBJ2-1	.	CASSQEDWAGYNEQFF	TGCGCCAGCAGCCAAGAAGATTGGGCTGGCTACAATGAGCAGTTCTTC
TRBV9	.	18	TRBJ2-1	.	CASSVADLRLSSYNEQFF	TGTGCCAGCAGCGTCGCTGATTTACGTCTGAGCTCCTACAATGAGCAGTTCTTC
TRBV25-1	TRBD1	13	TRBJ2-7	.	CASSDQGGDEQYF	TGTGCCAGCAGTGACCAAGGGGGCGACGAGCAGTACTTC
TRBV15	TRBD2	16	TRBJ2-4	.	CATSRIAGLAKNIQYF	TGTGCCACCAGCAGAATAGCGGGACTAGCCAAAAACATTCAGTACTTC
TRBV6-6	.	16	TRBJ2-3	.	CASSSRDSRGTDTQYF	TGTGCCAGCAGTTCCCGGGACTCCAGGGGGACAGATACGCAGTATTTT
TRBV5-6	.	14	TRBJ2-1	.	CASSLGPGNNEQFF	TGTGCCAGCAGCTTGGGTCCGGGAAACAATGAGCAGTTCTTC
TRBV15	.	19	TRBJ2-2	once	CATSRDAASGRVSGRELFF	TGTGCCACCAGCAGAGATGCAGCGTCCGGACGTGTTAGCGGTCGGGAGCTGTTTTTT
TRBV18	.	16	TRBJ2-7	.	CASSPPGWTGAWEQYF	TGTGCCAGCTCACCTCCAGGGTGGACGGGCGCCTGGGAGCAGTACTTC
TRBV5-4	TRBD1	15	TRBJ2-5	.	CASSLLRQGRETQYF	TGTGCCAGCAGCTTGTTGCGACAGGGTCGGGAGACCCAGTACTTC
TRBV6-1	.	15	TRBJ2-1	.	CASTKANISYNEQFF	TGTGCCAGCACCAAAGCTAATATCTCCTACAATGAGCAGTTCTTC
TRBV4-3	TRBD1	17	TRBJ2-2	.	CASSRRDRGPGTGELFF	TGCGCCAGCAGCCGCCGTGACAGGGGGCCTGGCACCGGGGAGCTGTTTTTT
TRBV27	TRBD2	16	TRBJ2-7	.	CASSLVREEGIHERYF	TGTGCCAGCAGTTTGGTGCGGGAGGAGGGGATACACGAGCGGTACTTC
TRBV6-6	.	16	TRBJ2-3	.	CASSLSTGPRTDTQYF	TGTGCCAGCAGTTTGTCCACAGGGCCCCGCACAGATACGCAGTATTTT
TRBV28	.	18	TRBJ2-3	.	CASSLRRDSLALTDTQYF	TGTGCCAGCAGTTTACGCCGGGACTCCCTGGCCCTCACAGATACGCAGTATTTT
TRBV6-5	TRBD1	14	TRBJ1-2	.	CASSLIGTGAGYTF	TGTGCCAGCAGTTTAATAGGGACAGGGGCCGGCTACACCTTC
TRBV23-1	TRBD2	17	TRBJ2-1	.	CASSDSLAGGTYNEQFF	TGCGCCAGCAGTGACAGCCTAGCGGGAGGAACCTACAATGAGCAGTTCTTC
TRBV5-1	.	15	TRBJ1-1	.	CASSLAQGSGTEAFF	TGCGCCAGCAGCTTGGCCCAGGGGTCGGGCACTGAAGCTTTCTTT
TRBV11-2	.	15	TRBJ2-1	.	CASSLVGSGDNEQFF	TGTGCCAGCAGCTTAGTGGGTAGCGGAGACAATGAGCAGTTCTTC
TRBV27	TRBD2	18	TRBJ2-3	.	CASSTQREGLTSTDTQYF	TGTGCCAGCAGTACACAGCGGGAGGGCCTGACCTCAACAGATACGCAGTATTTT
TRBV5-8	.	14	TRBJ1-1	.	CASSWRVPNTEAFF	TGTGCCAGCAGCTGGAGGGTTCCTAACACTGAAGCTTTCTTT
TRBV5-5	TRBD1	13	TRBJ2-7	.	CASSTGTGYEQYF	TGTGCCAGCAGCACCGGGACAGGCTACGAGCAGTACTTC